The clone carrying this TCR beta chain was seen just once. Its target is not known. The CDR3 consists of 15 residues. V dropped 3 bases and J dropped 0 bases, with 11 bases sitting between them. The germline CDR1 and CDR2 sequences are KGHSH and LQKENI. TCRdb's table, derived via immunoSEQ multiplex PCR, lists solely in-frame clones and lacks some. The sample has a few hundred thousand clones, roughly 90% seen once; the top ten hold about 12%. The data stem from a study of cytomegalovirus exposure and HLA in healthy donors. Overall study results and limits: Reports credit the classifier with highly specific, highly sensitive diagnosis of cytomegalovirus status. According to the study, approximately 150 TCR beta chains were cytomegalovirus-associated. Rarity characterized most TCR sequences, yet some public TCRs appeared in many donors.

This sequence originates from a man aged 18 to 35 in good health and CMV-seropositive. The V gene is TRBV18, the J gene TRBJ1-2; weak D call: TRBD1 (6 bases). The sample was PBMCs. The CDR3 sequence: CASSPRTEANYGYTF. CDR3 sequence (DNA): TGTGCCAGCTCACCCCGGACAGAAGCTAACTATGGCTACACCTTC.